A selection of T cell receptor beta chains follows, all from one sample in a study of T cell repertoires in cytomegalovirus infection. In TCRdb, the reads were re-called with MiXCR into one record per CDR3 protein. The sample includes under 500,000 distinct CDR3 sequences, 42% of them seen just once. No antigen has been identified for these receptors. The source was cultured PBMCs, collected from culture after CMV antigen stimulation. Source of these receptors: a human donor in good health (CMV status not recorded). Some clones in this sample may be carry-over from other donors' samples. The CDR3 runs from the conserved cysteine through the conserved F or W. The D gene is left open where the match is weak. Size is omitted from some rows. Given values are once, few, many or a class for expanded clones.

v_call	d_call	j_call	cdr3_length	clone_size	cdr3_nt	cdr3_aa
TRBV7-2	TRBD2	TRBJ2-3	17	many	TGTGCCAGCAGCACCGGACTAGCGGGTTCAAGGGGAGATACGCAGTATTTT	CASSTGLAGSRGDTQYF
TRBV7-2	TRBD2	TRBJ2-3	16	-	TGTGCCAGCAGCTTTGGACTAGCGGGAACCACAGATACGCAGTATTTT	CASSFGLAGTTDTQYF
TRBV4-1	-	TRBJ2-7	15	-	TGCGCCAGCAGCCCTGTAGGAGGGGGACTCTACGAGCAGTACTTC	CASSPVGGGLYEQYF
TRBV7-2	-	TRBJ2-7	13	many	TGTGCCAGCAGCGTGCAAAGCTCCTACGAGCAGTACTTC	CASSVQSSYEQYF
TRBV7-8	-	TRBJ1-6	14	few	TGTGCCAGCAGATCCCGGGCCTCCAATTCACCCCTCCACTTT	CASRSRASNSPLHF
TRBV5-6	-	TRBJ2-7	16	-	TGTGCCAGCAGCTTGTCCCCCCCAGGAGCTACCTACGAGCAGTACTTC	CASSLSPPGATYEQYF
TRBV7-6	-	TRBJ1-2	12	-	TGTGCCAGCAGCCCCCCTCAACATGGCTACACCTTC	CASSPPQHGYTF
TRBV25-1	-	TRBJ2-5	13	-	TGTGCCAGCAGTGAATGGGGGGAAGAGACCCAGTACTTC	CASSEWGEETQYF
TRBV6-2/TRBV6-3	-	TRBJ1-5	16	few	TGTGCCAGCACTCCACGGGCGAGGAGGAGCAATCAGCCCCAGCATTTT	CASTPRARRSNQPQHF
TRBV7-9	TRBD1	TRBJ1-2	14	-	TGTGCCAGCAGCACCCTCAGGGGACAGGATGGCTACACCTTC	CASSTLRGQDGYTF
TRBV4-2	-	TRBJ2-7	15	-	TGTGCCAGCAGTCCCGGGGGTAGTTCCCCCTACGAGCAGTACTTC	CASSPGGSSPYEQYF
TRBV20-1	-	TRBJ2-7	14	-	TGCAGTGCTAGAGCGGGCCAGGCGTATTATGAGCAGTACTTC	CSARAGQAYYEQYF
TRBV18	-	TRBJ1-1	13	-	TGTGCCAGCTCACCACCGTGGGAGGGTGGGGCTTTCTTT	CASSPPWEGGAFF
TRBV12-3/TRBV12-4	TRBD1	TRBJ1-2	13	once	TGTGCCAGCAGACCCGACAGGGCGTATGGCTACACCTTC	CASRPDRAYGYTF
TRBV19	TRBD1	TRBJ1-1	17	-	TGTGCCAGTAGTATTGGACAGGATGTTCCCTCGAACACTGAAGCTTTCTTT	CASSIGQDVPSNTEAFF
TRBV6-1	TRBD2	TRBJ2-1	13	-	TGTGCCAGCTTCGATAGCGGGATCAATGAGCAGTTCTTC	CASFDSGINEQFF
TRBV7-9	-	TRBJ2-1	14	few	TGTGCCAGCAGCTCCCGGGACAATACACCGAATCAGTTCTTC	CASSSRDNTPNQFF
TRBV20-1	-	TRBJ1-5	13	-	TGCAGTGCTAGAGATCTCCCCAATCAGCCCCAGCATTTT	CSARDLPNQPQHF